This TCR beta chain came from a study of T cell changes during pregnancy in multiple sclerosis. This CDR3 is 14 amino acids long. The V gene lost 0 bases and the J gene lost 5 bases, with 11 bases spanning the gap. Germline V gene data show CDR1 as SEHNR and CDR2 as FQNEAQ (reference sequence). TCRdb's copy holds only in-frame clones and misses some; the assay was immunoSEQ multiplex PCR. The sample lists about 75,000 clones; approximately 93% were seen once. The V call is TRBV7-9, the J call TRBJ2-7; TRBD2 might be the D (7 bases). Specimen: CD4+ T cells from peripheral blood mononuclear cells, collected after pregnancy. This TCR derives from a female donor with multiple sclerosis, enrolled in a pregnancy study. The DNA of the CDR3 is TGTGCCAGCAGCTTAGCGGGAGGGGGGGACGAGCAGTACTTC. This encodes CASSLAGGGDEQYF.